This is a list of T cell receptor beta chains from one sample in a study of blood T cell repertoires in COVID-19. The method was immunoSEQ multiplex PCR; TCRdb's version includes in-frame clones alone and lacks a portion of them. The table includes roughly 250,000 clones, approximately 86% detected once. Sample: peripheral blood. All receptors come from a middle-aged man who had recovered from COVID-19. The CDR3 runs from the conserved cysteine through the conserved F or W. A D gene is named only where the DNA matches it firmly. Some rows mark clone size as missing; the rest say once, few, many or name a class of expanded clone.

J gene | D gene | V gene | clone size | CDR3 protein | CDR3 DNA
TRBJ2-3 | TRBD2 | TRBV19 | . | CASSIAITSGTSTDTQYF | TGTGCCAGTAGTATAGCGATTACTAGCGGTACTAGCACAGATACGCAGTATTTT
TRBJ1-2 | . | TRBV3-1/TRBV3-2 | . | CASSHIKVQGLNYGYTF | TGTGCCAGCAGCCACATAAAAGTCCAGGGCCTAAACTATGGCTACACCTTC
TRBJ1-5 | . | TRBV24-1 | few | CATSDSVLGTQHF | TGTGCCACCAGTGATTCTGTCCTAGGAACCCAGCATTTT
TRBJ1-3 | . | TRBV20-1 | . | CSASQRPGSSGNTIYF | TGCAGTGCTAGTCAGCGGCCCGGCAGCTCTGGAAACACCATATATTTT
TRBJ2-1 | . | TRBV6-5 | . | CASMGTGSYNEQFF | TGTGCCAGCATGGGAACAGGGTCCTACAATGAGCAGTTCTTC
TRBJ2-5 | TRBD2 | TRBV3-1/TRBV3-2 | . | CASSLLASGRETQYF | TGTGCCAGCAGCCTTCTCGCTAGCGGGAGAGAGACCCAGTACTTC
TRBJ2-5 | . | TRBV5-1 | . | CASSFGGGEETQYF | TGCGCCAGCAGCTTTGGGGGCGGTGAAGAGACCCAGTACTTC
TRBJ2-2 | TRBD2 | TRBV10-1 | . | CASSEGAGANTGELFF | TGCGCCAGCAGTGAGGGGGCGGGGGCGAACACCGGGGAGCTGTTTTTT
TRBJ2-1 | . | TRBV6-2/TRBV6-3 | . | CASSYGPGSGLSYNEQFF | TGTGCCAGCAGTTACGGGCCGGGGAGCGGGCTGTCCTACAATGAGCAGTTCTTC
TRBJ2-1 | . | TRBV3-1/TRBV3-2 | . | CASSPGGISSYNEQFF | TGTGCCAGCAGCCCGGGTGGCATCAGTTCCTACAATGAGCAGTTCTTC
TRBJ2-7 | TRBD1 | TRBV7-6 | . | CASSVGTGNTYEQYF | TGTGCCAGCAGCGTAGGGACAGGCAATACTTACGAGCAGTACTTC
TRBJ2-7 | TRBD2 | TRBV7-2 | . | CASSPNVFLAGGRSYEQYF | TGTGCCAGCAGCCCGAACGTCTTTCTAGCGGGGGGGCGCTCCTACGAGCAGTACTTC
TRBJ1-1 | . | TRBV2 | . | CASSPGGSTEAFF | TGTGCCAGCAGCCCCGGGGGGAGTACTGAAGCTTTCTTT
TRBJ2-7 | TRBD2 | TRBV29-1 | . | CSVVASGRATDEQYF | TGCAGCGTTGTGGCCAGCGGGAGGGCGACGGACGAGCAGTACTTC
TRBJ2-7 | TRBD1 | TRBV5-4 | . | CASSPTGGSYEQYF | TGTGCCAGCAGCCCGACAGGGGGTTCCTACGAGCAGTACTTC
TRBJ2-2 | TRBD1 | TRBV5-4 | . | CASSSLGQGTGELFF | TGTGCCAGCAGCTCCTTAGGACAGGGTACCGGGGAGCTGTTTTTT
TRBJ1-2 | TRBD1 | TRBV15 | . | CATSRGAGGNYGYTF | TGTGCCACCAGCAGAGGGGCAGGGGGTAACTATGGCTACACCTTC
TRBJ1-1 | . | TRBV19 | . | CASSMGRANTEAFF | TGTGCCAGTAGTATGGGCAGGGCGAACACTGAAGCTTTCTTT
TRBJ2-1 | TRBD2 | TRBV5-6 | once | CASSAGLAGGYHEQFF | TGTGCCAGCAGCGCGGGACTAGCGGGAGGGTACCATGAGCAGTTCTTC
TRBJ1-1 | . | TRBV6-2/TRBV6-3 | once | CASSASTGNTEAFF | TGTGCCAGCAGTGCATCTACAGGGAACACTGAAGCTTTCTTT
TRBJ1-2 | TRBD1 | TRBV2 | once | CASSTGTAPDNYGYTF | TGTGCCAGCAGTACCGGGACAGCGCCCGATAACTATGGCTACACCTTC
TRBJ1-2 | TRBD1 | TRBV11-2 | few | CASSPGTGALGYF | TGTGCCAGCAGCCCTGGGACAGGTGCCTTGGGATACTTC
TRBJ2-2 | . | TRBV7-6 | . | CASSQQNTGELFF | TGTGCCAGCAGCCAACAAAACACCGGGGAGCTGTTTTTT
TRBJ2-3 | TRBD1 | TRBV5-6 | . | CASSLETGGPHSRGYF | TGTGCCAGCAGCTTGGAGACAGGGGGCCCGCATTCACGGGGGTATTTT
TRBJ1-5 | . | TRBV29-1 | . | CSVGGTGLQPQHF | TGCAGCGTTGGGGGAACAGGGCTACAGCCCCAGCATTTT
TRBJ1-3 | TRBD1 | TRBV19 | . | CASQEGTGSGNTIYF | TGTGCATCGCAAGAGGGGACAGGCTCTGGAAACACCATATATTTT
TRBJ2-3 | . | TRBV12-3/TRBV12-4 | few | CASSLTDTQYF | TGTGCCAGCAGCCTCACAGATACGCAGTATTTT
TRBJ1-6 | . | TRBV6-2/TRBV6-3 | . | CASSWSYSPLHF | TGTGCCAGCAGTTGGAGTTACTCACCCCTCCACTTT
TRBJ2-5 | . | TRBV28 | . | CASSSRGGQETQYF | TGTGCCAGCAGTTCCCGAGGAGGTCAAGAGACCCAGTACTTC
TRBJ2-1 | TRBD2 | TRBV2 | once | CASSLAANEQFF | TGTGCCAGCAGCCTAGCGGCCAATGAGCAGTTCTTC
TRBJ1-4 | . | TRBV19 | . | CASSWGGSEKLFF | TGTGCCAGTAGTTGGGGCGGATCTGAAAAACTGTTTTTT
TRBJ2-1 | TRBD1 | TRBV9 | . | CASSPGQVYNEQFF | TGTGCCAGCAGCCCAGGACAGGTCTACAATGAGCAGTTCTTC
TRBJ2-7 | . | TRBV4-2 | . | CASSQASADYEQYF | TGTGCCAGCAGCCAGGCTAGCGCCGACTACGAGCAGTACTTC
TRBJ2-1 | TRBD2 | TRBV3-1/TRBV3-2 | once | CASSQEAGGIYNEQFF | TGTGCCAGCAGCCAAGAAGCGGGGGGGATTTACAATGAGCAGTTCTTC
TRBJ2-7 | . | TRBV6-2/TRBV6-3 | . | CASSYSSRRQTYEQYF | TGTGCCAGCAGTTACTCGAGTAGACGACAGACCTACGAGCAGTACTTC
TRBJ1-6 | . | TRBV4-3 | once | CASSQEFPDSPLHF | TGCGCCAGCAGCCAAGAATTCCCGGATTCACCCCTCCACTTT
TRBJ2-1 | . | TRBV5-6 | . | CASTWRGSSYNEQFF | TGTGCCAGCACTTGGAGGGGAAGCTCCTACAATGAGCAGTTCTTC
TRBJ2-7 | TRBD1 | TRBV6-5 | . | CASRGSGTGIDEQYF | TGTGCCAGCAGGGGATCCGGGACAGGGATTGACGAGCAGTACTTC
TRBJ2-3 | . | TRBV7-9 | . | CASSLASTDTQYF | TGTGCCAGCAGTTTGGCTAGCACAGATACGCAGTATTTT
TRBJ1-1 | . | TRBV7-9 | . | CASRGSGNTEAFF | TGTGCCAGCAGGGGCAGCGGAAACACTGAAGCTTTCTTT
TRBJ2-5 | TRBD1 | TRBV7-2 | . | CASSRTGWETQYF | TGTGCCAGCAGTAGGACAGGGTGGGAGACCCAGTACTTC